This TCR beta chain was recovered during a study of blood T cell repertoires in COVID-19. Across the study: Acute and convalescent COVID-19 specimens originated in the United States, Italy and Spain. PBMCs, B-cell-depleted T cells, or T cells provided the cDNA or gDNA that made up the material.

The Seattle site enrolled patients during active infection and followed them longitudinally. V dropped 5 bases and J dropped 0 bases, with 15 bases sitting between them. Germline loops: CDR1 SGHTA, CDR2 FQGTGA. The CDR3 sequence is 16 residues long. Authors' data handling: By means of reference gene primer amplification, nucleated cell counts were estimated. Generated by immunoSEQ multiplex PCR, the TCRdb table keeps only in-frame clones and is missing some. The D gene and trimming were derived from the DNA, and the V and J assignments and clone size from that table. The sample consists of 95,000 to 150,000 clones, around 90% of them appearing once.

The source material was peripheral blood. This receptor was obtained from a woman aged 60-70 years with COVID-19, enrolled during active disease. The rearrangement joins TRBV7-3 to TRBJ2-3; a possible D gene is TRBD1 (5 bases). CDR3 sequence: CASSTGHTTSTDTQYF. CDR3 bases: TGTGCCAGCAGCACCGGACACACAACTAGCACAGATACGCAGTATTTT.